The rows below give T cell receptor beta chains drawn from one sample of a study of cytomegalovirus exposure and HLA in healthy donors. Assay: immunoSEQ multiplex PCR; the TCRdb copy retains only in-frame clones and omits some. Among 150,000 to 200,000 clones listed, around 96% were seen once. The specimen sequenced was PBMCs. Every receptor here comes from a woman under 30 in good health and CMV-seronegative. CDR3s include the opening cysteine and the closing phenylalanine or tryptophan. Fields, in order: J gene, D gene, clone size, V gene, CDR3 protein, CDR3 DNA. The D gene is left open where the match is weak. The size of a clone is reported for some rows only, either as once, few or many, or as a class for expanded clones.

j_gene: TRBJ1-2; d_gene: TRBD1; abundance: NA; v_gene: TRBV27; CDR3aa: CASSPTDREDGYTF; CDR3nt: TGTGCCAGCAGTCCAACTGACAGGGAGGATGGCTACACCTTC
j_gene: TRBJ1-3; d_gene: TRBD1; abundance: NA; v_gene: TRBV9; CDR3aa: CASSDHPQGSSGNTIYF; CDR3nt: TGTGCCAGCAGCGACCACCCACAGGGGAGCTCTGGAAACACCATATATTTT
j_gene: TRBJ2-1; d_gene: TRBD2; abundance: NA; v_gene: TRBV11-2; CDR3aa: CASARGRGVTNEQFF; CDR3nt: TGTGCCAGCGCCCGGGGTCGGGGGGTCACCAATGAGCAGTTCTTC
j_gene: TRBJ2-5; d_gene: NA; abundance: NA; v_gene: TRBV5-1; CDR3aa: CASSPLGAQETQYF; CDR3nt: TGCGCCAGCAGCCCGTTGGGGGCCCAAGAGACCCAGTACTTC
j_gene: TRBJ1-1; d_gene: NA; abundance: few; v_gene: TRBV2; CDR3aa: CASTGRVMNTEAFF; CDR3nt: TGTGCCAGCACGGGGAGGGTTATGAACACTGAAGCTTTCTTT
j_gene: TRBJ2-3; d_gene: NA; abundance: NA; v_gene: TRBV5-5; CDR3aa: CASSLYSDRDTDTQYF; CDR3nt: TGTGCCAGCAGCTTGTATAGCGACCGGGACACAGATACGCAGTATTTT
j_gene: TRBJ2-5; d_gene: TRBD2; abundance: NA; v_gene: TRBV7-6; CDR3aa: CASRSAGGQTQYF; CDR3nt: TGTGCCAGCAGATCAGCGGGGGGACAGACCCAGTACTTC
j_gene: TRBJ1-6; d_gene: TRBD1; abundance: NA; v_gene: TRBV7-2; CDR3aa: CASSLEGQYNSPLHF; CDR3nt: TGTGCCAGCAGCTTAGAGGGACAGTATAATTCACCCCTCCACTTT
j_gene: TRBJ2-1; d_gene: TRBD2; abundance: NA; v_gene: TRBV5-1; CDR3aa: CASRSLAGGPTVEQFF; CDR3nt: TGCGCCAGCAGAAGTCTAGCGGGGGGCCCCACCGTAGAGCAGTTCTTC
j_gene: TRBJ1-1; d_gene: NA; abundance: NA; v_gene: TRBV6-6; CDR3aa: CASSYSQGLDTEAFF; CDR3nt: TGTGCCAGCAGTTACTCCCAGGGATTGGACACTGAAGCTTTCTTT
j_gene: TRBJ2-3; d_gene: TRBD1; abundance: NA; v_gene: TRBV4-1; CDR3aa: CASSQEDRASGVAADTQYF; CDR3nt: TGCGCCAGCAGCCAAGAGGACAGGGCCTCCGGGGTCGCGGCAGATACGCAGTATTTT
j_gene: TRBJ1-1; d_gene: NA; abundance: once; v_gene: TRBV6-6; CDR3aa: CASSTPSEDTEAFF; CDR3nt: TGTGCCAGCAGTACCCCTTCCGAGGACACTGAAGCTTTCTTT
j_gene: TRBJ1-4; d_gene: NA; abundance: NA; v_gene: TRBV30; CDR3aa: CAWSNRDQLFF; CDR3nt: TGTGCCTGGAGTAACCGGGATCAACTGTTTTTT
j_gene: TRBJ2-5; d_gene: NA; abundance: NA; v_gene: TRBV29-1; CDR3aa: CSVRDSQETQYF; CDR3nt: TGCAGCGTCCGTGACAGCCAAGAGACCCAGTACTTC
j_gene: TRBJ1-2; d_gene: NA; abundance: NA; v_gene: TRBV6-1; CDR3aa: CASSESVGIPLENYTF; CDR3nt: TGTGCCAGCAGTGAATCGGTAGGCATCCCACTAGAAAACTACACCTTC
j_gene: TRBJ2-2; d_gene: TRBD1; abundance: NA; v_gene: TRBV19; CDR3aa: CASYPTGDGTGELFF; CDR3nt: TGTGCCAGTTACCCCACAGGGGATGGGACCGGGGAGCTGTTTTTT
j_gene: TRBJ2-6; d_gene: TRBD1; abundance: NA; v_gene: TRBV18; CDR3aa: CASSQTGQSGANVLTF; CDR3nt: TGTGCCAGCTCACAGACAGGGCAATCTGGGGCCAACGTCCTGACTTTC
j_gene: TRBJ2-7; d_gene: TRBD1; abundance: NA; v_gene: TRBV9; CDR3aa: CASSVDLTGPYEQYF; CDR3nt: TGTGCCAGCAGCGTAGATTTGACAGGGCCCTACGAGCAGTACTTC
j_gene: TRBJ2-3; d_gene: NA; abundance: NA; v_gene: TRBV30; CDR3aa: CAWSREVGGTDTQYF; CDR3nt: TGTGCCTGGAGCCGTGAGGTCGGTGGCACAGATACGCAGTATTTT
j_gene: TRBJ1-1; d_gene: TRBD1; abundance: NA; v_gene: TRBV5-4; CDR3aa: CASSPGTKTGGAGTEAFF; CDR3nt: TGTGCCAGCAGCCCTGGGACCAAAACAGGGGGCGCGGGCACTGAAGCTTTCTTT
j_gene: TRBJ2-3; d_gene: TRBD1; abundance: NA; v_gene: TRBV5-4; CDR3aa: CASSFRDRADTQYF; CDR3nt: TGTGCCAGCAGCTTTAGGGACAGGGCAGATACGCAGTATTTT
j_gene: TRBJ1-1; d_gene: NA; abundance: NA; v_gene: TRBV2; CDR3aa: CATARDVNTEAFF; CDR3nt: TGTGCCACCGCCAGGGATGTAAACACTGAAGCTTTCTTT
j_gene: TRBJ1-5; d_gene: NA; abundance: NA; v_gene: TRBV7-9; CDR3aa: CASSLNRGNQPQHF; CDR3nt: TGTGCCAGCAGCTTAAACAGGGGCAATCAGCCCCAGCATTTT
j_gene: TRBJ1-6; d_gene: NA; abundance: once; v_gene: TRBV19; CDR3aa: CASSITGREYSPLHF; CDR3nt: TGTGCCAGTAGTATAACGGGTAGGGAGTATTCACCCCTCCACTTT
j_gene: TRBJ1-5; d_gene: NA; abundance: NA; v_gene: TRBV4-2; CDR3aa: CASSQNRQSNQPQHF; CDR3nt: TGTGCCAGCAGCCAAAACCGACAAAGCAATCAGCCCCAGCATTTT
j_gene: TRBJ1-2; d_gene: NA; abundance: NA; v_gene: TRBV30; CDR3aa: CAWSVTLGAWGYTF; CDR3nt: TGTGCCTGGAGTGTAACCCTAGGGGCGTGGGGCTACACCTTC
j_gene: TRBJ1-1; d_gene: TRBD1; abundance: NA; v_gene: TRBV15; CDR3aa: CATSPRQGLTEAFF; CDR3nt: TGTGCCACCAGTCCGCGACAGGGCCTTACTGAAGCTTTCTTT
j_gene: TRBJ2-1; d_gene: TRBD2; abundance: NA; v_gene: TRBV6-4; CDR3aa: CASSDAASGGGNEQFF; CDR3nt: TGTGCCAGCAGTGACGCCGCTAGCGGGGGGGGCAATGAGCAGTTCTTC
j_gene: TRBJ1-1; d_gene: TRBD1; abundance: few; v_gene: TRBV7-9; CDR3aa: CASSLGTGKTEAFF; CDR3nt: TGTGCCAGCAGCCTCGGGACAGGTAAAACTGAAGCTTTCTTT
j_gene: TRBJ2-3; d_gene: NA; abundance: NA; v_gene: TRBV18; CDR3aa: CASSPPSGVSTDTQYF; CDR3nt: TGTGCCAGCTCACCACCGTCGGGAGTTAGCACAGATACGCAGTATTTT
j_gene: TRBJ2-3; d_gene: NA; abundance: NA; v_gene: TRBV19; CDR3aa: CASSIDGRVSDTQYF; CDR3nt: TGTGCCAGTAGTATAGATGGCCGGGTTTCAGATACGCAGTATTTT
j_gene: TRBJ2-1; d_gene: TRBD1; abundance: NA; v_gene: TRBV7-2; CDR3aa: CASSWGQGAYEQFF; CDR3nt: TGTGCCAGCAGCTGGGGACAGGGGGCGTATGAGCAGTTCTTC
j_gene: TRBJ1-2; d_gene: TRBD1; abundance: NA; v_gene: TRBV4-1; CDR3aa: CASSQGSGTGGYGYTF; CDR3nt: TGCGCCAGCAGCCAAGGTTCCGGGACAGGGGGCTATGGCTACACCTTC
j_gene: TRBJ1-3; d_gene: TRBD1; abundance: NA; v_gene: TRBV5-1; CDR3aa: CASSLGDREISGNTIYF; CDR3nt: TGCGCCAGCAGCTTGGGGGACAGGGAAATCTCTGGAAACACCATATATTTT
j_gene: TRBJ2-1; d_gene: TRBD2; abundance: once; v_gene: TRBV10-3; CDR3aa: CAIKTSGGHSVGEQFF; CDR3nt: TGTGCCATCAAAACTAGCGGGGGCCATAGTGTGGGTGAGCAGTTCTTC
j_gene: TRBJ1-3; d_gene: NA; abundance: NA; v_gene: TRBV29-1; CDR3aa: CSVERAGNTIYF; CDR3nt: TGCAGCGTTGAGCGGGCTGGAAACACCATATATTTT
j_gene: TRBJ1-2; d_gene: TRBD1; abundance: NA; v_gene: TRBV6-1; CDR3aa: CASLRDRVPNGYTF; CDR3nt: TGTGCCAGCCTCCGGGACAGGGTGCCGAACGGCTACACCTTC
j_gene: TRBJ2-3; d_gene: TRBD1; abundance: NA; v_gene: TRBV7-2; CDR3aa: CASREDRVADTQYF; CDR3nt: TGTGCCAGCAGGGAGGACAGGGTTGCAGATACGCAGTATTTT
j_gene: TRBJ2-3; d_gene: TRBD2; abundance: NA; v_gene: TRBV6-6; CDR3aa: CASSWTSVSDTQYF; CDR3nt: TGTGCCAGCAGTTGGACTAGCGTGTCAGATACGCAGTATTTT
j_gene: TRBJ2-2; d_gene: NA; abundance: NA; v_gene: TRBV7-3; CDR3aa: CASSLAVLTGELFF; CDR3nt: TGTGCCAGCAGCTTAGCAGTGCTCACCGGGGAGCTGTTTTTT
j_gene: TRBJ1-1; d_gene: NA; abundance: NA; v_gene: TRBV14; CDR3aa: CASAGRGSTEAFF; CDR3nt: TGTGCCAGCGCGGGGAGGGGAAGCACTGAAGCTTTCTTT
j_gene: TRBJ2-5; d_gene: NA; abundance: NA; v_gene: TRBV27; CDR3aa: CASSFYGETQYF; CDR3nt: TGTGCCAGCAGTTTCTACGGAGAGACCCAGTACTTC
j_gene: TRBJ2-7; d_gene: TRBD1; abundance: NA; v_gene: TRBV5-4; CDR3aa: CASSPRTGNSYEQYF; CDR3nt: TGTGCCAGCAGCCCCCGGACAGGGAACTCCTACGAGCAGTACTTC
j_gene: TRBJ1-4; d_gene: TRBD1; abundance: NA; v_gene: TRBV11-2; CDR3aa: CASSLVGTGANEKLFF; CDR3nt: TGTGCCAGCAGCTTAGTGGGCACAGGGGCTAATGAAAAACTGTTTTTT
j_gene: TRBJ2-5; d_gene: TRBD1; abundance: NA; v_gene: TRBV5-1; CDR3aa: CASSLVGTGQETQYF; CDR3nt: TGCGCCAGCAGCTTGGTGGGGACAGGGCAAGAGACCCAGTACTTC
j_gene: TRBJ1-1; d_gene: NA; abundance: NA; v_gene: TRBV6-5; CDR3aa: CASSSEDSPATEAFF; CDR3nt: TGTGCCAGCAGTTCCGAGGACAGCCCGGCCACTGAAGCTTTCTTT
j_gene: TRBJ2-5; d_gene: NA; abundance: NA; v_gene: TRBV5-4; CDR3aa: CASSLGLQETQYF; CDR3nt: TGTGCCAGCAGCTTGGGCCTACAAGAGACCCAGTACTTC
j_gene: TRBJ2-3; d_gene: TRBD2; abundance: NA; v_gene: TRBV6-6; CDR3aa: CASSSERGMGKDTQYF; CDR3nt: TGTGCCAGCAGTTCCGAGCGGGGGATGGGGAAGGATACGCAGTATTTT
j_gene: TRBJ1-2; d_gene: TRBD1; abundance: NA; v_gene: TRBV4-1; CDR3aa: CASSQDRGGGETHGYTF; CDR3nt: TGCGCCAGCAGCCAAGATAGAGGAGGGGGCGAAACCCATGGCTACACCTTC
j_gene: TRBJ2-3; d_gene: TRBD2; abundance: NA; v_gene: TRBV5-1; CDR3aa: CASSRTSGPSTDTQYF; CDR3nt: TGCGCCAGCAGCCGGACTAGCGGGCCTAGCACAGATACGCAGTATTTT
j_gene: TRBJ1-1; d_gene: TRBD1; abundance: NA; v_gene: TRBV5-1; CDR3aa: CASIPGQGGTEAFF; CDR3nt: TGCGCCAGCATTCCAGGACAGGGGGGCACTGAAGCTTTCTTT
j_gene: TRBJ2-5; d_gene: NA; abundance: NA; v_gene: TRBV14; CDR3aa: CASSYRDYQETQYF; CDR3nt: TGTGCCAGCAGCTACCGGGACTACCAAGAGACCCAGTACTTC
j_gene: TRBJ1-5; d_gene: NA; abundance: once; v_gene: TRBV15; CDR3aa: CATSRDGSRSNQPQHF; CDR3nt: TGTGCCACCAGCAGAGATGGTAGCCGGAGCAATCAGCCCCAGCATTTT
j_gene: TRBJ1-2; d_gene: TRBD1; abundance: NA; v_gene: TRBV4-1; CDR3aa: CASSQPGRGRDGYTF; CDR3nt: TGCGCCAGCAGCCAGCCGGGAAGGGGGCGGGATGGCTACACCTTC